This TCR beta chain appears in the sequencing data of a study of blood T cell repertoires in COVID-19 (dated by TCRdb to between 2020 and 2021). General notes on the study: Recovered participants in ImmuneRACE Cohort 3 were defined as having two consecutive negative NP/OP PCR tests, clearance from a healthcare professional, or resolution of symptoms. Collaborator samples came from the United States, Italy and Spain and covered acute and convalescent phases of COVID-19. Deeply sampled blood TCRbeta repertoires from subjects exposed to, actively infected with, or recovered from COVID-19 were included in the dataset. Samples were obtained from the ongoing ImmuneRACE study (first 160 participants) and from approximately 1,200 subjects provided by 6 global collaborators. Where available, HLA class I and class II types were taken from metadata supplied by the sample provider and were not determined by assay-based typing. The repertoires were released in a freely available public database meant as a resource for research on the immune response to SARS-CoV-2. Sample metadata almost always included a de-identified subject ID, COVID-19 status, age in years and sex. The material from the prospective study consisted of cDNA or gDNA derived from T cells, B-cell-depleted T cells, or PBMCs. On the study overall, not on this receptor specifically: Clinical and demographic metadata were provided uncurated, with the amount varying by source and participant.

Participants in the prospective study were aged 18 to 89 years, lived in 24 United States geographic areas, and enrolled through a virtual design. In the prospective study, participants were assigned to cohorts based on the clinical history participants reported in a screening survey and a study questionnaire. In the prospective study, mobile phlebotomists collected whole blood, serum and a nasopharyngeal or oropharyngeal swab from each participant. Over a roughly 2-month period, participants in the prospective study had the option of providing additional blood draws and questionnaires. Before DNA extraction, prospective study blood samples were shipped either frozen or at room temperature. The cysteine opens and the phenylalanine closes a CDR3 of 12 amino acids. The DNA shown is the 36-base CDR3, in frame from base 1. At the junction V is shortened by 5 bases and J by 6 bases; bases outside the gene matches: 2. CDR1 is given as GTSNPN and CDR2 as SVGIG, both from the germline V gene (reference sequence).

TCRbeta CDR3 regions were amplified from genomic DNA using the immunoSEQ Assay, a bias-controlled multiplex PCR. The authors' analysis ran thus. Nucleated cell counts per sample were estimated from amplification of reference gene primers within the assay. To quantify the absolute abundance of each unique TCRbeta CDR3 rearrangement, sequence reads were collapsed and filtered. For each sample, productive Simpson clonality was calculated as the square root of Simpson's diversity index over productive rearrangements. TCRdb mirrors the immuneACCESS table, restricted to in-frame sequences. Some clones are absent from its copies; in checked studies, under half trace to an unresolved V gene, and the reason for the others is unknown. Clone size and V and J calls were adopted from that table, with D and trimming inferred from the DNA. In this sample the table shows over 250,000 clones, 85% to 90% of which occur a single time. The ten biggest clones cover approximately 2% of the sample.

For this clone: The antigen it recognizes is unknown. Within one base of it there is no much larger clone, and no base qualities were kept.

Recombination joined TRBV30 with TRBJ1-1; a stretch of 11 junction bases matches TRBD1. The sequencing input was PBMCs or T cells enriched from blood (not recorded which). This TCR was recovered from a woman aged 60 to 75 in a cohort exposed to, infected with or recovered from COVID-19 (not recorded which). For the CDR3, the sequence is CAWGQGAPEAFF. The sequenced DNA: TGTGCCTGGGGACAGGGGGCGCCTGAAGCTTTCTTT.